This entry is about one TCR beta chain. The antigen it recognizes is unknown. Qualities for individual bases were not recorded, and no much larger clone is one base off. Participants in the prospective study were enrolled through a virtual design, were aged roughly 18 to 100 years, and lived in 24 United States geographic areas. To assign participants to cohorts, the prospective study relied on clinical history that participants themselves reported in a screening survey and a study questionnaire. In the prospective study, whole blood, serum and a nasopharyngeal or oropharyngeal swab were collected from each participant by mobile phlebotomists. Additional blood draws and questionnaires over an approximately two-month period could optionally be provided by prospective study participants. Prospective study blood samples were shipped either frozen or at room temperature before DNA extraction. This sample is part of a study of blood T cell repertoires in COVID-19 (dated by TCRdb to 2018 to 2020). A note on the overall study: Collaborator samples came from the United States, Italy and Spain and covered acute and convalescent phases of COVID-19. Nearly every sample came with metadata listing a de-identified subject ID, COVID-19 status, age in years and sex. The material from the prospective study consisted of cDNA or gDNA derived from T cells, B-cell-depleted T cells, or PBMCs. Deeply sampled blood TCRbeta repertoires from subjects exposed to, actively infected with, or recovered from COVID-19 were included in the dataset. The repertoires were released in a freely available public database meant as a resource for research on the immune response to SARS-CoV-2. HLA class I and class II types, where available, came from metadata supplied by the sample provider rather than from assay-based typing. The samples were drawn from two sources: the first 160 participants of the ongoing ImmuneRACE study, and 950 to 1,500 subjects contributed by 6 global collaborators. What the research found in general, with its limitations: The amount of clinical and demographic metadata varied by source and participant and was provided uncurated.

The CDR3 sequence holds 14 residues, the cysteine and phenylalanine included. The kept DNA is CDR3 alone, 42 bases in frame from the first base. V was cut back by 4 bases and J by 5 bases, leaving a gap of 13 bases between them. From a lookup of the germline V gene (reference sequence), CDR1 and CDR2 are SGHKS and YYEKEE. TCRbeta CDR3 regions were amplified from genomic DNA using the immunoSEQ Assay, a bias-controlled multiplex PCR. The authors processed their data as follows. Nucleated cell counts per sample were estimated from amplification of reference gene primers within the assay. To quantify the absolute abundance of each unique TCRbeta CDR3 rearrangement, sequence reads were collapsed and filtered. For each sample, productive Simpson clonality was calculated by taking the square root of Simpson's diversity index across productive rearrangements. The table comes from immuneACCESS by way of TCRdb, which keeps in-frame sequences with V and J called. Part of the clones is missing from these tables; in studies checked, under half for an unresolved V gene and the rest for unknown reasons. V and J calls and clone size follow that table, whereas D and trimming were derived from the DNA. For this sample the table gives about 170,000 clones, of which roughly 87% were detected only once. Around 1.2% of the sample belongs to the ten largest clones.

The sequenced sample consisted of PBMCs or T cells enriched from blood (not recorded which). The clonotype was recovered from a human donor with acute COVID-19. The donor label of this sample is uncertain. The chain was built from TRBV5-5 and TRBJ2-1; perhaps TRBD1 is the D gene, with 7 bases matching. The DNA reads TGTGCCAGCAGCGGGGGGACAGTAAACAATGAGCAGTTCTTC. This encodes CASSGGTVNNEQFF.